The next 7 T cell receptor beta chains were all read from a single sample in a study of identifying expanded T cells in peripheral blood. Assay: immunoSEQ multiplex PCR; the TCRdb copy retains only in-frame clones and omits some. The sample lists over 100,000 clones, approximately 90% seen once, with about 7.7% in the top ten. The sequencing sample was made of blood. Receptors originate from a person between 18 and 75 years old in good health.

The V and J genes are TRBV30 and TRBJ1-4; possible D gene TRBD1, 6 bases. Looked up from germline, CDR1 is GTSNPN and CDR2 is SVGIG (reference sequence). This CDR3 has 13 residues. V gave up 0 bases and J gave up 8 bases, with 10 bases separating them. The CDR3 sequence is CAWSVTGTEKLFF. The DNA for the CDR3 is TGTGCCTGGAGTGTCACAGGGACCGAAAAACTGTTTTTT. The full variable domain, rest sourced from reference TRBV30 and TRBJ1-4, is SQTIHQWPATLVQPVGSPLSLECTVEGTSNPNLYWYRQAAGRGLQLLFYSVGIGQISSEVPQNLSASRPQDRQFILSSKKLLLSDSGFYLCAWSVTGTEKLFFGSGTQLSVL.

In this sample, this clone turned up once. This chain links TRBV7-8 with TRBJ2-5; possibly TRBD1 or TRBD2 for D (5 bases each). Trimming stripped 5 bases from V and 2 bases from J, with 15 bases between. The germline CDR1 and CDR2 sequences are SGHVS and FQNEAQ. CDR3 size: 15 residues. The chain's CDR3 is CASSTSEGSQETQYF. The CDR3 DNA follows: TGTGCCAGCAGCACAAGCGAGGGGTCACAAGAGACCCAGTACTTC.

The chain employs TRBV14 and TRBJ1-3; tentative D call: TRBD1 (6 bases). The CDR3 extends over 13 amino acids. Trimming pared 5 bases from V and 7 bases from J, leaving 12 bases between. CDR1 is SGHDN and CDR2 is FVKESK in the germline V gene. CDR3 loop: CASSSGVGNTIYF. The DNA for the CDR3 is TGTGCCAGCAGCTCAGGGGTCGGCAACACCATATATTTT.

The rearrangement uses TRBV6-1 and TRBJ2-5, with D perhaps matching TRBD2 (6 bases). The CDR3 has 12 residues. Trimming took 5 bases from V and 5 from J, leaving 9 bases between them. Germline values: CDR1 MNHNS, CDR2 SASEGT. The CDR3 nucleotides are TGTGCCAGCAGTCTTCTAGCGGAGACCCAGTACTTC. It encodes CASSLLAETQYF.

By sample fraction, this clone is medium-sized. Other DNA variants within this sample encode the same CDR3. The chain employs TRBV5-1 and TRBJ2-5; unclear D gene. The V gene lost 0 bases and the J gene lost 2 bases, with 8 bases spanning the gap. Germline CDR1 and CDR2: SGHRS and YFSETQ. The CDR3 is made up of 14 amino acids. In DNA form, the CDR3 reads TGCGCCAGCAGCTTGGTGGCATCGCAAGAGACCCAGTACTTC. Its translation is CASSLVASQETQYF. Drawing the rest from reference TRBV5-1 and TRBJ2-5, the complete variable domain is KAGVTQTPRYLIKTRGQQVTLSCSPISGHRSVSWYQQTPGQGLQFLFEYFSETQRNKGNFPGRFSGRQFSNSRSEMNVSTLELGDSALYLCASSLVASQETQYFGPGTRLLVL.

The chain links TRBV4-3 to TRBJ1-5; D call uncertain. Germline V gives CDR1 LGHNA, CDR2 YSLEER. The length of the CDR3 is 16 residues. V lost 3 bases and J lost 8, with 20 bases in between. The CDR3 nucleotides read TGCGCCAGCAGCCACCCCCTTGGGCTGACCCAGGAGCCCCAGCATTTT. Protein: CASSHPLGLTQEPQHF.

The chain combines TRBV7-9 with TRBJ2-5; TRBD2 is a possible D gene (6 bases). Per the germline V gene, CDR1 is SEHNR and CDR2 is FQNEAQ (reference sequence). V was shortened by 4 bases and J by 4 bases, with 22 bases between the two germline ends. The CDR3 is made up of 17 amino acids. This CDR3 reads CASSYPGGAMGTETQYF. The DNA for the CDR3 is TGTGCCAGCAGCTACCCTGGAGGGGCCATGGGGACAGAGACCCAGTACTTC.